The clone carrying this TCR beta chain was observed once. The method was immunoSEQ multiplex PCR; TCRdb's version includes in-frame clones alone and lacks a portion of them. Of some 700,000 clones detected, around 85% appear once; the ten largest clones hold more than 0.008%. This entry is derived from a study of shared T cell receptors in the human thymus. V gave up 6 bases and J gave up 6 bases; unmatched junction bases: 9. Germline CDR1 and CDR2: MNHEY and SMNVEV (reference sequence). The CDR3 covers 14 residues. This same sample was also taken into another study, of human thymus T cells. That report notes: Having corrective surgery for congenital heart defects, healthy Finnish infants were the ones who donated. From resections taken during corrective heart surgery, the thymus tissue was obtained. Repertoires from thymus and blood appeared to show biased V and J gene usage. Related studies noted strongly shared thymic repertoires across unrelated people.

The clonotype originates from a girl less than two years old with a congenital heart defect. What was sequenced was thymocytes. This chain connects TRBV27 to TRBJ1-2, with TRBD1 matching over 8 bases. This chain's CDR3 is CASRPTTGEDGYTF. In DNA, the CDR3 is TGTGCCAGCAGACCCACGACAGGGGAGGATGGCTACACCTTC.